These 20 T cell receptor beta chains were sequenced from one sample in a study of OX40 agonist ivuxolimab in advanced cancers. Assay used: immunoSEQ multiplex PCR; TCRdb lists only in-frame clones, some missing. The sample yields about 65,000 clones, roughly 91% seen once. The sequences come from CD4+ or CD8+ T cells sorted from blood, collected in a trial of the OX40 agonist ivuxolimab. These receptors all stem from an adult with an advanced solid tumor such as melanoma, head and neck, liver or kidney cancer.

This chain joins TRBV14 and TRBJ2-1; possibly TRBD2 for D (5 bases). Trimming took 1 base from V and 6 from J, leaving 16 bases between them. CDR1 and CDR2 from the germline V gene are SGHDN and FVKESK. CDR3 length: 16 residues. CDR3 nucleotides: TGTGCCAGCAGCCAAGCAATCGTCCGGGATGGCAATGAGCAGTTCTTC. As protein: CASSQAIVRDGNEQFF.

The CDR3 protein is CASSGATGGAEAFF. CDR3 bases: TGTGCCAGCAGCGGGGCTACAGGGGGGGCTGAAGCTTTCTTT. The chain links TRBV21-1 to TRBJ1-1; the table's D gene call, TRBD1, was not cross checked with the DNA. TRBV21-1 is labeled a pseudogene. There are 14 residues in the CDR3.

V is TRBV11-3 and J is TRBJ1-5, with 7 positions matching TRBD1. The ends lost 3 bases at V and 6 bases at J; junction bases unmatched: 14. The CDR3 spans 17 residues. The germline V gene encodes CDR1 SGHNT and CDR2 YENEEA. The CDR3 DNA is TGTGCCAGCAGCTTCGTTAGGGACAGTCTCATGGGTCAGCCCCAGCATTTT. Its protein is CASSFVRDSLMGQPQHF.

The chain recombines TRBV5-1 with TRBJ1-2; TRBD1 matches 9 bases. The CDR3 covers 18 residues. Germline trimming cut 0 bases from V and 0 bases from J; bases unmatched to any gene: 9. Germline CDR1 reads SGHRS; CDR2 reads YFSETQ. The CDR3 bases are TGCGCCAGCAGCTTGGCCGGGACAGGGCGTCCAACTAACTATGGCTACACCTTC. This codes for CASSLAGTGRPTNYGYTF.

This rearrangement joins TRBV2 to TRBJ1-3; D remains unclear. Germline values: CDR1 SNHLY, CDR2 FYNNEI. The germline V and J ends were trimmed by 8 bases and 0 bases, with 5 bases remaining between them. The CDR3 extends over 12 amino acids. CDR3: CASRSSGNTIYF. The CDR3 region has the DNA TGTGCCAGCCGGAGCTCTGGAAACACCATATATTTT.

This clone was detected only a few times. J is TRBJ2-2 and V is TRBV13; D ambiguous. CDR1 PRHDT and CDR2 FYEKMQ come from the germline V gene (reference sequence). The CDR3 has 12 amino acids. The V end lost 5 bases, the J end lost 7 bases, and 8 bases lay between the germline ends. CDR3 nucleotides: TGTGCCAGCAGCCAGCTGATCGGGGAGCTGTTTTTT. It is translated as CASSQLIGELFF.

The CDR3 coding sequence is TGTGCCAGCAGCCCGAGGAGGGAAGGAGGGTACAATGAGCAGTTCTTC. Protein sequence: CASSPRREGGYNEQFF. This chain links TRBV7-6 with TRBJ2-1; possible D gene TRBD2, 6 bases. V was clipped by 5 bases and J by 4 bases, with 18 bases between them. CDR1 is SGHVS, CDR2 FNYEAQ, per germline. CDR3 length: 16 residues.

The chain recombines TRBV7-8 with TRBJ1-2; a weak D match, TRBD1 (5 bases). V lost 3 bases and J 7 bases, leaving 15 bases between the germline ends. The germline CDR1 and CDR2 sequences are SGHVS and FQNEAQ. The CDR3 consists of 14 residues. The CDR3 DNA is TGTGCCAGCAGCTTGAGGGGCCTCGCCAGTGGCTACACCTTC. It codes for CASSLRGLASGYTF.

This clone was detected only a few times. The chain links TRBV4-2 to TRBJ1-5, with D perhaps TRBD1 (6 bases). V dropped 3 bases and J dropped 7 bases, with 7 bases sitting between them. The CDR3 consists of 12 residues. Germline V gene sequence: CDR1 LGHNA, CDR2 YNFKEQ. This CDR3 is CASSQGGQPQHF. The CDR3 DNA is TGTGCCAGCAGCCAGGGGGGCCAGCCCCAGCATTTT.

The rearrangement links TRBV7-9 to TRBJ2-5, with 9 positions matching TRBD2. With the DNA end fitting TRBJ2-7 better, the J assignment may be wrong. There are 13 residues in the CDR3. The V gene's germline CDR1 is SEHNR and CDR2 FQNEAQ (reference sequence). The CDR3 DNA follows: TGTGCCAGCCTCCGAGCGGGAGGTTACGAGCAGTACTTC. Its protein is CASLRAGGYEQYF.

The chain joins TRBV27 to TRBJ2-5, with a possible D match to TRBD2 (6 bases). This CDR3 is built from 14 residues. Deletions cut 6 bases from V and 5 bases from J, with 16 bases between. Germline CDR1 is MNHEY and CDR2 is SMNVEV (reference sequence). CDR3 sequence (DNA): TGTGCCAGCAGCGAAACTAGCATGGGCGAGACCCAGTACTTC. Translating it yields CASSETSMGETQYF.

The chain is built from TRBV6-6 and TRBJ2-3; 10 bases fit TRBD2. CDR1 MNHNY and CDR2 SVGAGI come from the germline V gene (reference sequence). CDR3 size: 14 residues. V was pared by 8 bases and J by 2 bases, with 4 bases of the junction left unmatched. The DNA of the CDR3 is TGTGCCAGCGTTAGCGGGGGGCTCACAGATACGCAGTATTTT. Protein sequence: CASVSGGLTDTQYF.

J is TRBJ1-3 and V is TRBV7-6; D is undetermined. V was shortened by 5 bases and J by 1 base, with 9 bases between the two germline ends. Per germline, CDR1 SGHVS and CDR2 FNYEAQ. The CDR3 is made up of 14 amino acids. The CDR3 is CASSPSLSGNTIYF. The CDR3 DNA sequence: TGTGCCAGCAGCCCTTCTTTATCTGGAAACACCATATATTTT.

CDR3 residues: CASSLAPEQETQYF. CDR3 nucleotide sequence: TGTGCCAGCAGCTTAGCGCCCGAACAAGAGACCCAGTACTTC. This chain connects TRBV7-8 to TRBJ2-5; no reliable D call. V lost 0 bases, J lost 2 bases, and 7 bases lay in between. CDR1 SGHVS and CDR2 FQNEAQ come from the germline V gene. The CDR3 extends over 14 amino acids.

CDR3 DNA sequence: TGCAGCGTCCTGCACACTGAAGCTTTCTTT. It is translated as CSVLHTEAFF. The chain links TRBV29-1 to TRBJ1-1; D gene uncertain. CDR3 length: 10 amino acids. Trimming removed 6 bases at V and 3 bases at J, with 5 bases between. The germline V gene has CDR1 SQVTM and CDR2 ANQGSEA. The full variable domain, with the rest looked up from reference TRBV29-1 and TRBJ1-1, is SAVISQKPSRDICQRGTSLTIQCQVDSQVTMMFWYRQQPGQSLTLIATANQGSEATYESGFVIDKFPISRPNLTFSTLTVSNMSPEDSSIYLCSVLHTEAFFGQGTRLTVV.

This CDR3 is CASSSGQGADTQYF. The DNA for the CDR3 is TGCGCCAGCAGCTCGGGACAGGGAGCAGATACGCAGTATTTT. The genes are TRBV5-1 and TRBJ2-3; TRBD1 agrees at 9 bases. The CDR3 spans 14 residues. Per the germline V gene, CDR1 is SGHRS and CDR2 is YFSETQ. V shed 3 bases, J shed 4 bases, and the junction held 3 bases outside the gene matches.

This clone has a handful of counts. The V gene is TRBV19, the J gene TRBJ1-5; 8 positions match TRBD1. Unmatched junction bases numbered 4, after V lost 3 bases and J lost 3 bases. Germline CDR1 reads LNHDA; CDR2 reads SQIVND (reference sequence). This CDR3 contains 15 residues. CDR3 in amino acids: CASSMDRAHNQPQHF. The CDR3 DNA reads TGTGCCAGTAGTATGGACAGGGCCCACAATCAGCCCCAGCATTTT.

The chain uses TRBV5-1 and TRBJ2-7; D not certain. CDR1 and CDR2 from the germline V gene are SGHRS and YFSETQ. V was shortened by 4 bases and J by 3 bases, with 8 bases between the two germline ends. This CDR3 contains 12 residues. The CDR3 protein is CASSSFNYEQYF. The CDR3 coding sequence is TGCGCCAGCAGCAGCTTTAACTACGAGCAGTACTTC.

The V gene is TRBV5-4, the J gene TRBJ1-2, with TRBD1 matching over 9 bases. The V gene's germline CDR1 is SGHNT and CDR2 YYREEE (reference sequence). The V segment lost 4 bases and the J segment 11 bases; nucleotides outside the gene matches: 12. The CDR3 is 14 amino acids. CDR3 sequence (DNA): TGTGCCAGCAGCGTAGGGACAGGGAGCCTTGGTTACACCTTC. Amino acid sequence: CASSVGTGSLGYTF.

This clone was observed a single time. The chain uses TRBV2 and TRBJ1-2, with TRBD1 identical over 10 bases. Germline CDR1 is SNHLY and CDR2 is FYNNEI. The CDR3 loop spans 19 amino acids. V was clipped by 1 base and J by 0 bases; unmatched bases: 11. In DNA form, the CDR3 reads TGTGCCAGCAGTGAAGGCGGATTTGGGACAGGGGAAGCTAACTATGGCTACACCTTC. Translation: CASSEGGFGTGEANYGYTF. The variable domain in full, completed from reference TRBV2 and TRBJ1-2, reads EPEVTQTPSHQVTQMGQEVILRCVPISNHLYFYWYRQILGQKVEFLVSFYNNEISEKSEIFDDQFSVERPDGSNFTLKIRSTKLEDSAMYFCASSEGGFGTGEANYGYTFGSGTRLTVV.